This T cell receptor (beta chain) derives from a study of T cells expressing NK-cell markers. Overall study: The eight sequenced donors comprised seven who were HCMV-seropositive and one who was seronegative.

Findings of the study overall: About 6 donors had dominant NKG2C+ clonotypes that comprised roughly 1.0-8% of their CD8+ T cells.

In regard to this clonotype: Its antigen remains unidentified.

TCRdb derives one entry per CDR3 protein from the 5' RACE reads, leaving out DNA. Recorded for this sample: around 550,000 distinct CDR3 sequences. The CDR3 extends over 12 amino acids. Germline V gene sequence: CDR1 MDHEN, CDR2 SYDVKM. This clonotype was obtained from a man younger than 30 in good health. The sample taken for sequencing was blood T cells: a sorted CD56 or NKG2C T cell subset, CD4+ or CD8+ T cells, or bulk PBMC T cells (not recorded which). This chain connects TRBV28 to TRBJ1-6; TCRdb lists TRBD1, though no DNA is available to test this call. The CDR3 sequence is CASWGVASPLHF. The full variable domain, rest sourced from reference TRBV28 and TRBJ1-6, is DVKVTQSSRYLVKRTGEKVFLECVQDMDHENMFWYRQDPGLGLRLIYFSYDVKMKEKGDIPEGYSVSREKKERFSLILESASTNQTSMYLCASWGVASPLHFGNGTRLTVT.